This TCR beta chain was sequenced during a study of post-analysis software for immune sequencing data. Per the germline V gene, CDR1 is KGHSH and CDR2 is LQKENI. V lost 6 bases to trimming and J lost 0 bases; unmatched junction nucleotides: 5. CDR3 length: 15 amino acids. cDNA libraries of TCR beta carried unique molecular identifiers. TCRdb passed the PCR reads through MiXCR, listing each CDR3 protein once. This table holds hundreds of thousands of distinct CDR3 sequences, approximately 46% found once. Points from the study as a whole: Elevated frequency relative to controls characterized a handful of TRBV segments in patients, TRBV5-6, TRBV5-1 and TRBV20-1 among them.

For this clonotype: Its antigen is as yet unknown.

The sequence came from a girl between 5 and 17 years old with multiple sclerosis. Specimen: blood. The rearrangement links TRBV18 to TRBJ2-3, with 8 bases lining up with TRBD2. DNA for the CDR3: TGTGCCAGCTCCCCTACTAGCGGAAGCACAGATACGCAGTATTTT. Encoded protein: CASSPTSGSTDTQYF.